This record covers a single T cell receptor (beta chain). Its antigen is currently unknown. Germline V CDR1 and CDR2: SNHLY, FYNNEI. CDR3 size: 14 residues. Trimming left V 3 bases short and J 8 bases short, with 16 bases between. The data were taken from a study of CD8+CD57+ T cells in acquired aplastic anemia. Study results and caveats: About 28 sequences, all CD8+ CDR3, were shared between patients and controls.

Previously, flow cytometry had revealed CD8+CD57+ cell expansion in the patients chosen for sequencing. The patients all had a severe acquired aplastic anemia diagnosis. Among the patients, none had received any therapy at the time of blood sampling. TCR beta VDJ and CDR3 were profiled, and genomic DNA was the template. TCRdb ran MiXCR on the reads and lists one entry per CDR3 protein. The table lists approximately 170,000 distinct CDR3 sequences, roughly half of them singletons, with roughly 2.9% in the top ten. The sequence derives from a human donor with aplastic anemia. Sample: sorted CD4+, CD8+, or CD8+CD57+ T cells (not recorded which) from PBMCs. This rearrangement joins TRBV2 to TRBJ1-1; a weak D match, TRBD1 (5 bases). In DNA, the CDR3 is TGTGCCAGCAGTGATCTGGGCTCGGGGGGGGAAGCTTTCTTT. Encoded protein: CASSDLGSGGEAFF.